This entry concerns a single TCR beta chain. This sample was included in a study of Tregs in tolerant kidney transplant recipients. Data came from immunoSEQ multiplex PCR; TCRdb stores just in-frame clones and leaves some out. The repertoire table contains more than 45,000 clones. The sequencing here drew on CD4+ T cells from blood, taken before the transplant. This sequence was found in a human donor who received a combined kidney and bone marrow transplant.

The CDR3 is CASSGQGSDTGELFF. The sequenced part of the CDR3 DNA is TGTGCCAGCAGTGGACAGGGTTCAGACACCGGGGAG. The chain couples TRBV6-1 to TRBJ2-2; 7 bases line up with TRBD1. Coverage ceases 3 residues before the CDR3 finishes, and the germline J gene fills in the end. The CDR3 length is 15 residues. The junction had 5 bases not matched to a gene; V was cut back by 4 bases and J by 3 bases. Looked up from germline, CDR1 is MNHNS and CDR2 is SASEGT.